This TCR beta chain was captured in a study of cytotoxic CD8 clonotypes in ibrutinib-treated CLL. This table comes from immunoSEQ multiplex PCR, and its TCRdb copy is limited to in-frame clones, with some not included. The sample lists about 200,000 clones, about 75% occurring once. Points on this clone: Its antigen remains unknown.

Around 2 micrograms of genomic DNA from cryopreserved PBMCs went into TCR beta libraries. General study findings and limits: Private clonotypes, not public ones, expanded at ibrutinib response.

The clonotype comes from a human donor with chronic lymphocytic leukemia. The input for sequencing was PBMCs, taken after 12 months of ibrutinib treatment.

In DNA form, the CDR3 reads TGTGCCAGCAGCGTAGGACAGGGCGTGGAGACCCAGTACTTC. Amino acids: CASSVGQGVETQYF. The genes are TRBV9 and TRBJ2-5, with 7 bases aligning to TRBD1. The CDR3 consists of 14 residues. The ends lost 0 bases at V and 5 bases at J; junction bases unmatched: 4. Germline loops: CDR1 SGDLS, CDR2 YYNGEE.